Each of the 22 T cell receptor beta chains below was sequenced from the same sample in a study of regulatory T cells in long-lasting Graves disease. Time point indicated: persistent/refractory GD, antithyroid drugs over 5 years with positive TRAb. PBMC RNA was the source of the TCR library. iRepertoire HTBI primers and Arm-PCR of CDR3 regions built TCR beta libraries. TCRdb processed the multiplex PCR reads anew with MiXCR; each CDR3 protein has one entry. Found here are 250,000 to 300,000 distinct CDR3 sequences, roughly a fifth of them singletons; the top ten hold around three fifths. The starting material was peripheral blood mononuclear cells (PBMCs), obtained when the disease was refractory, from a patient treated with antithyroid drugs. These receptors were collected from a female donor with Graves disease.

In this sample, this clonotype turned up many times. The CDR3, as DNA: TGTGCCAGCAGTTTAGTTGTCCCAGGGAGGAACGAGCAGTACTTC. Protein sequence: CASSLVVPGRNEQYF. This chain joins TRBV12-3 or TRBV12-4 and TRBJ2-7, with TRBD2 as a possible D gene (6 bases). V lost 1 base to trimming and J lost 5 bases, with 15 bases between them. The CDR3 runs to 15 residues.

V is TRBV7-9 and J is TRBJ2-1; 14 nucleotides line up with TRBD2. CDR3 size: 15 residues. V gave up 6 bases and J gave up 8 bases; unmatched junction bases: 6. The germline CDR1 and CDR2 sequences are SEHNR and FQNEAQ (reference sequence). The CDR3 is CASSSGTSGRDEQFF. The CDR3, as DNA: TGTGCCAGCAGTAGCGGGACTAGCGGGAGAGATGAGCAGTTCTTC. Drawing the rest from reference TRBV7-9 and TRBJ2-1, the complete variable domain is DTGVSQNPRHKITKRGQNVTFRCDPISEHNRLYWYRQTLGQGPEFLTYFQNEAQLEKSRLLSDRFSAERPKGSFSTLEIQRTEQGDSAMYLCASSSGTSGRDEQFFGPGTRLTVL.

This clonotype was detected a few times. The V gene is TRBV28, the J gene TRBJ2-5; tentatively, D is TRBD1 or TRBD2 (5 bases each). The V gene lost 5 bases and the J gene lost 2 bases, with 15 bases spanning the gap. The CDR3 extends over 15 amino acids. CDR1 and CDR2 (germline): MDHEN, SYDVKM. CDR3 bases: TGTGCCAGCAGTCCCGGGTCGGGGACGCAAGAGACCCAGTACTTC. Its translation: CASSPGSGTQETQYF.

In its sample, this clonotype was seen many times. The rearrangement uses TRBV7-2 and TRBJ1-4; D remains ambiguous. The CDR3 loop spans 14 amino acids. Trimming took off 2 bases at V and 6 bases at J, with 10 bases between the two ends. Germline V gene data show CDR1 as SGHTA and CDR2 as FQGNSA. Here the CDR3 reads CASSLTSGDEKLFF. The CDR3 DNA sequence: TGTGCCAGCAGCTTAACGTCTGGGGATGAAAAACTGTTTTTT. Based on the CDR3 plus reference TRBV7-2 and TRBJ1-4, the full variable domain is GAGVSQSPSNKVTEKGKDVELRCDPISGHTALYWYRQSLGQGLEFLIYFQGNSAPDKSGLPSDRFSAERTGGSVSTLTIQRTQQEDSAVYLCASSLTSGDEKLFFGSGTQLSVL.

With respect to this clonotype: Germline is not matched at one junction end, which may reflect a read error. V and J are TRBV6-9 and TRBJ2-7; tentative D call: TRBD2 (5 bases). CDR1 and CDR2 from the germline V gene are MNHGY and SVAAGI. This CDR3 contains 14 residues. CDR3 amino acids: CASGYSRVLGEQYF. The DNA for the CDR3 is TGTGCCAGCGGTTACTCGAGGGTTTTAGGCGAGCAGTACTTC.

The chain joins TRBV4-2 to TRBJ2-7, with D maybe TRBD2 (6 bases). CDR3 size: 16 residues. V was clipped by 0 bases and J by 2 bases, with 14 bases between them. The germline CDR1 and CDR2 sequences are LGHNA and YNFKEQ. The CDR3 here is CASSQEFASAAYEQYF. CDR3 bases: TGTGCCAGCAGCCAAGAGTTTGCTAGCGCAGCCTACGAGCAGTACTTC.

V gene TRBV11-3 combines with J gene TRBJ2-3; TRBD2 agrees at 8 bases. In germline, CDR1 is SGHNT, CDR2 YENEEA. The CDR3 is 15 residues long. The J segment lost 4 bases and the V segment lost 2 bases, leaving 5 bases of the junction unmatched. The CDR3 sequence is CASSLSGGLPDTQYF. The CDR3 DNA follows: TGTGCCAGCAGCTTATCGGGAGGGTTGCCAGATACGCAGTATTTT.

Many counts were recorded for this clonotype. This chain connects TRBV7-2 to TRBJ1-2; D gene unclear. The CDR3 extends over 15 amino acids. Germline V CDR1 and CDR2: SGHTA, FQGNSA. The V gene lost 5 bases and the J gene lost 3 bases, with 16 bases spanning the gap. CDR3 nucleotide sequence: TGTGCCAGCAGCCGTACCACGGGTCGGGACTATGGCTACACCTTC. Translation: CASSRTTGRDYGYTF.

This clonotype was found a few times. This chain joins TRBV5-1 and TRBJ2-4, with D possibly TRBD1 on 6 matching bases. Trimming removed 6 bases from V and 9 bases from J, with 16 bases in between. The CDR3 has 13 amino acids. Germline CDR1 is SGHRS and CDR2 is YFSETQ. Here the CDR3 reads CASTTDRTGIQYF. In DNA, the CDR3 is TGCGCCAGCACGACGGACAGAACCGGCATTCAGTACTTC.

This clonotype was seen a few times. The gene calls are TRBV27 and TRBJ2-1, with 8 bases fitting TRBD2. The CDR3 has 15 amino acids. The V gene's germline CDR1 is MNHEY and CDR2 SMNVEV (reference sequence). Unmatched junction bases numbered 15, after V lost 8 bases and J lost 9 bases. The CDR3: CASAGGWAGAGEQFF. The CDR3 coding sequence is TGTGCCAGCGCGGGGGGCTGGGCGGGAGCGGGTGAGCAGTTCTTC.

This clonotype was detected many times. This chain uses TRBV6-1 with TRBJ2-7; 13 bases align to TRBD2. From germline, CDR1 is MNHNS and CDR2 SASEGT. Trimming removed 6 bases from V and 5 bases from J; junction bases left unmatched: 7. CDR3 length: 15 amino acids. The CDR3 coding sequence is TGTGCCAGCAGAGCCGGGACTAGCGGGACCGACGAGCAGTACTTC. Translating it yields CASRAGTSGTDEQYF.

CDR3 region: CASGTIGRNQPQHF. CDR3 nucleotide sequence: TGCGCCAGCGGGACTATCGGTCGCAATCAGCCCCAGCATTTT. V is TRBV4-1 and J is TRBJ1-5, with D possibly matching TRBD1 (5 bases). The CDR3 extends over 14 amino acids. V shed 8 bases and J shed 2 bases, with 13 bases lying between them. In germline, CDR1 is MGHRA, CDR2 YSYEKL.

This clonotype was counted at least ten times. The rearrangement links TRBV6-1 to TRBJ2-5, with D tentatively TRBD1 (5 bases). Trimming took off 5 bases at V and 3 bases at J, with 16 bases between the two ends. The CDR3 loop spans 15 amino acids. Germline V CDR1 and CDR2: MNHNS, SASEGT. The CDR3 bases are TGTGCCAGCAGTCTCTGGCAGGGCATTAAAGAGACCCAGTACTTC. Protein product: CASSLWQGIKETQYF.

Note on this clonotype: A much larger clone differs from this one at a single base, so this may be a read error. The chain employs TRBV6-2 or TRBV6-3 and TRBJ2-7, with TRBD1 identical over 8 bases. Trimming removed 6 bases from V and 3 bases from J; junction bases left unmatched: 4. This CDR3 spans 13 amino acids. Germline assignment: CDR1 MNHEY and CDR2 SVGEGT. This CDR3 is CASRGQGDYEQYF. In DNA, the CDR3 is TGTGCCAGCAGAGGACAGGGAGACTACGAGCAGTACTTC.

This clonotype has ten or more counts. The chain joins TRBV11-2 to TRBJ2-5; 8 nucleotides line up with TRBD1. V was clipped by 6 bases and J by 5 bases; unmatched bases: 8. Germline CDR1 reads SGHAT; CDR2 reads FQNNGV. The CDR3 has 14 amino acids. DNA for the CDR3: TGTGCCAGCAGGGGTCAGGGGGCCTTTGAGACCCAGTACTTC. This codes for CASRGQGAFETQYF.

This clonotype has only a few counts. The V call is TRBV20-1, the J call TRBJ1-1; D ambiguous. V was pared by 5 bases and J by 0 bases, with 10 bases between. Germline CDR1 and CDR2: DFQATT and SNEGSKA (reference sequence). This CDR3 comprises 13 residues. The CDR3 DNA follows: TGCAGTGCTTGCAGTATTATGAACACTGAAGCTTTCTTT. Translation gives CSACSIMNTEAFF.

There are a few counts of this clonotype. The CDR3 DNA is TGTGCCAGCAGTAAGGAAGTGGGACTGGGAGAGACCCAGTACTTC. Encoded protein: CASSKEVGLGETQYF. This sequence joins TRBV9 and TRBJ2-5; D might be TRBD2 (6 bases). The germline gives CDR1 SGDLS, CDR2 YYNGEE. The germline V and J ends were trimmed by 5 bases and 4 bases, with 18 bases remaining between them. This CDR3 spans 15 amino acids.

This clonotype appeared many times. The J gene is TRBJ2-7, the V gene TRBV2; 9 positions match TRBD1. V shed 7 bases, J shed 3 bases, and the junction held 4 bases outside the gene matches. Germline CDR1 and CDR2: SNHLY and FYNNEI. The CDR3 contains 13 residues. The CDR3 sequence: CASKGTGIYEQYF. The CDR3 DNA follows: TGTGCCAGCAAGGGGACAGGGATCTACGAGCAGTACTTC.

This clonotype has more than one count but fewer than ten. V is TRBV20-1 and J is TRBJ1-5; D is perhaps TRBD1 (5 bases). The germline V and J ends were trimmed by 7 bases and 6 bases, with 13 bases remaining between them. The CDR3 is 12 amino acids. CDR1 DFQATT and CDR2 SNEGSKA come from the germline V gene (reference sequence). The CDR3 sequence is CSDAGESQPQHF. DNA of the CDR3: TGCAGTGACGCGGGGGAAAGTCAGCCCCAGCATTTT.

The chain recombines TRBV19 with TRBJ1-5, with D perhaps TRBD1 (6 bases). V lost 7 bases and J lost 0, with 16 bases in between. The CDR3 length is 16 residues. CDR1 is LNHDA and CDR2 is SQIVND in the germline V gene (reference sequence). The CDR3 loop is CASIGRGWVSNQPQHF. CDR3 nucleotide sequence: TGTGCCAGTATCGGCAGGGGTTGGGTTAGCAATCAGCCCCAGCATTTT.

CDR3 protein: CASSFTPYGPGGAGELFF. The CDR3 DNA reads as TGTGCCAGCAGTTTCACACCCTATGGCCCCGGTGGGGCCGGGGAGCTGTTTTTT. This chain connects TRBV28 to TRBJ2-2; D is ambiguous. Germline loops: CDR1 MDHEN, CDR2 SYDVKM. This CDR3 region has 18 residues. V lost 3 bases and J lost 6, with 23 bases in between. Drawing the rest from reference TRBV28 and TRBJ2-2, the complete variable domain is DVKVTQSSRYLVKRTGEKVFLECVQDMDHENMFWYRQDPGLGLRLIYFSYDVKMKEKGDIPEGYSVSREKKERFSLILESASTNQTSMYLCASSFTPYGPGGAGELFFGEGSRLTVL.

The V and J genes are TRBV27 and TRBJ2-1, with D hard to call. V lost 4 bases to trimming and J lost 10 bases, with 11 bases between them. Germline loops: CDR1 MNHEY, CDR2 SMNVEV (reference sequence). The CDR3 sequence is 12 residues long. The CDR3 bases are TGTGCCAGCAGTTGGCCCCCACGGGAGCAGTTCTTC. Protein product: CASSWPPREQFF.